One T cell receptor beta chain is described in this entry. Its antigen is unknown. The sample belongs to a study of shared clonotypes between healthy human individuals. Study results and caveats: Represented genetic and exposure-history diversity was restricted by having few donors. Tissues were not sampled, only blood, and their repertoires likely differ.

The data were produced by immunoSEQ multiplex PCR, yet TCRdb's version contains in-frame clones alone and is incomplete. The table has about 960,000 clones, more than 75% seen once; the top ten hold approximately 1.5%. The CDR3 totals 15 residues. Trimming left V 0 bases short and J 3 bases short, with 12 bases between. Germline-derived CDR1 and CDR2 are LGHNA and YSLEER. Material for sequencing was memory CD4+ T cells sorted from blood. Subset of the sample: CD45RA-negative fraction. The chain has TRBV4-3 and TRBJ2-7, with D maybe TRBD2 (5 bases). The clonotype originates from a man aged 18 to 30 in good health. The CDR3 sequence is CASSQDMDWDYEQYF. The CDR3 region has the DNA TGCGCCAGCAGCCAAGATATGGACTGGGACTACGAGCAGTACTTC.